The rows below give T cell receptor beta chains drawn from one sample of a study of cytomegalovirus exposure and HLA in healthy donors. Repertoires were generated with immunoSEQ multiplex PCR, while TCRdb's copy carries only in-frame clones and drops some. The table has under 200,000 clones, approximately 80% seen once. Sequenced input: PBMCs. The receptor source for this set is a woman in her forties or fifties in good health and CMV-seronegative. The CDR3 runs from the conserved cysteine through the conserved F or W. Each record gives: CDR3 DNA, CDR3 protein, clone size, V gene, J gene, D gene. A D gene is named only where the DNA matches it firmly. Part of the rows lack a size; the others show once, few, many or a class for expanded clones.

TGTGCCAGCAGGCCAATAAGTGGTGACACACGTCACACCTTC	CASRPISGDTRHTF	-	TRBV11-2	TRBJ1-2	-
TGTGCCAGCAGAACAGGGGATAGGGTCTACGAGCAGTACTTC	CASRTGDRVYEQYF	-	TRBV28	TRBJ2-7	TRBD1
TGTGCCACCAGCAGAGAGCGTGTACTAGCGGGAGGGCCAGGTCGTGAGCAGTTCTTC	CATSRERVLAGGPGREQFF	-	TRBV15	TRBJ2-1	TRBD2
TGTGCCAGCTCACCAAGGGGAACGGGACAGGGGAATGAAAAACTGTTTTTT	CASSPRGTGQGNEKLFF	-	TRBV18	TRBJ1-4	TRBD1
TGTGCCAGCAGCTCGGGACTAGCGGGAGGGCTCGGGGGAAACGAGCAGTACTTC	CASSSGLAGGLGGNEQYF	-	TRBV5-4	TRBJ2-7	TRBD2
TGTGCCAGCACCCCTCAGGGGTTTGATGGCTACACCTTC	CASTPQGFDGYTF	-	TRBV6-5	TRBJ1-2	-
TGCAGCGTTTCTCCTACGAACACCGGGGAGCTGTTTTTT	CSVSPTNTGELFF	-	TRBV29-1	TRBJ2-2	-
TGTGCCAGCATCTGGGACGAGGGACACCGGGATACGCAGTATTTT	CASIWDEGHRDTQYF	few	TRBV21-1	TRBJ2-3	-
TGTGCCAGCAGCCTGGGACAGGGATTAAGTGGCAACGTCCTGACTTTC	CASSLGQGLSGNVLTF	-	TRBV7-9	TRBJ2-6	TRBD1
TGTGCCAGCAGCTATAGCGGGAGGGGGTACGAGCAGTACTTC	CASSYSGRGYEQYF	-	TRBV13	TRBJ2-7	TRBD2
TGCGCCAGCAGCCAATTGGGGCCTTACGAGCAGTACTTC	CASSQLGPYEQYF	-	TRBV4-1	TRBJ2-7	-
TGTGCCAGCAGCGTAGGTTCAGACTATGGCTACACCTTC	CASSVGSDYGYTF	-	TRBV9	TRBJ1-2	-
TGTGCCAGCAGCAGAGGCCACTACAATGAGCAGTTCTTC	CASSRGHYNEQFF	-	TRBV7-2	TRBJ2-1	-
TGTGCCAGTAGTGGGGGACTAGTGACAGATACGCAGTATTTT	CASSGGLVTDTQYF	once	TRBV19	TRBJ2-3	TRBD2
TGTGCCAGCAGTTTGAGAGCGGGGGGCGATGGCTACACCTTC	CASSLRAGGDGYTF	-	TRBV28	TRBJ1-2	-
TGTGCCAGCTCTTTCTCCGGAGAAAACACTGAAGCTTTCTTT	CASSFSGENTEAFF	once	TRBV18	TRBJ1-1	-
TGTGCCAGCAGCTCAAGTGGTGCCGGAGATACGCAGTATTTT	CASSSSGAGDTQYF	-	TRBV7-2	TRBJ2-3	-
TGTGCCAGTAGTACACAACCGCAGGGGCCCGCCAAAAACATTCAGTACTTC	CASSTQPQGPAKNIQYF	-	TRBV19	TRBJ2-4	-
TGTGCCAGCAGTAAAGACCTAGCAAGGGCCTACGAGCAGTACTTC	CASSKDLARAYEQYF	-	TRBV6-5	TRBJ2-7	-
TGTGCCAGTAGTTTCCAGACAGGGGGCGAGCAGTACTTC	CASSFQTGGEQYF	-	TRBV19	TRBJ2-7	TRBD1
TGTGCCAGCACCATGACAGGGTTAAGAGAAAAACTGTTTTTT	CASTMTGLREKLFF	few	TRBV28	TRBJ1-4	TRBD1
TGTGCCAGCAGTTACTCGGGGGGGGTCGGAGAAAAACTGTTTTTT	CASSYSGGVGEKLFF	-	TRBV6-5	TRBJ1-4	-
TGTGCCAGTAGTATGAGGGGGACTGAAGCTTTCTTT	CASSMRGTEAFF	-	TRBV19	TRBJ1-1	-
TGTGCCAGCAGCTTGGCTCGCGCATCCCGCGGGGTTTACGAGCAGTACTTC	CASSLARASRGVYEQYF	-	TRBV7-6	TRBJ2-7	-
TGTGCCAGCTCACCACCGGAAGGGACTAGTCCCAATGAGCAGTTCTTC	CASSPPEGTSPNEQFF	-	TRBV18	TRBJ2-1	TRBD2
TGTGCCAGCAGTGGGGGACAGGGGGCCGTAGAGACCCAGTACTTC	CASSGGQGAVETQYF	-	TRBV28	TRBJ2-5	TRBD1
TGTGCCAGCCTCGGTCCGCGGGGGGGCCGGGAGACCCAGTACTTC	CASLGPRGGRETQYF	-	TRBV28	TRBJ2-5	TRBD2
TGTGCCAGCAGTTCCGGGAGGGCCGGGGAGACCCAGTACTTC	CASSSGRAGETQYF	-	TRBV28	TRBJ2-5	TRBD2
TGTGCCAGCAGCCGAATAACAGGGGGCGGGGGTACGCAGTATTTT	CASSRITGGGGTQYF	-	TRBV6-5	TRBJ2-3	TRBD1
TGTGCCAGCAGCGTAGGGAGGCCGGCAGATACGCAGTATTTT	CASSVGRPADTQYF	few	TRBV9	TRBJ2-3	-
TGTGCCAGCAGACCAGGCAGGGGTGGCTACACCTTC	CASRPGRGGYTF	once	TRBV28	TRBJ1-2	-